What follows are 21 T cell receptor beta chains derived from one specimen sequenced in a study of blood T cell repertoires in COVID-19. This table comes from immunoSEQ multiplex PCR, and its TCRdb copy is limited to in-frame clones, with some not included. The sample holds a few hundred thousand clones; around 89% are singletons and the top ten take 2.1%. The sequenced material came from peripheral blood. The receptors were sampled from a woman aged 55-69 years with COVID-19, enrolled during active disease.

The chain combines TRBV4-3 with TRBJ2-6; D is ambiguous. V was trimmed by 4 bases and J by 1 base, leaving 17 bases between them. The CDR3 is 18 amino acids. CDR1 and CDR2 (germline): LGHNA, YSLEER. The CDR3 region has the DNA TGCGCCAGCAGCCCCCAGGCGCCAAATCGGTCTGGGGCCAACGTCCTGACTTTC. Translation: CASSPQAPNRSGANVLTF.

The CDR3 DNA sequence: TGTGCCAGCAGCTTAGCCAACAGCTACAATGAGCAGTTCTTC. Translating it yields CASSLANSYNEQFF. This chain connects TRBV7-2 to TRBJ2-1, with D unresolved. This CDR3 has 14 amino acids. Germline V gene sequence: CDR1 SGHTA, CDR2 FQGNSA. V lost 0 bases, J lost 3 bases, and 6 bases lay in between. Full variable domain (missing parts from reference TRBV7-2 and TRBJ2-1): GAGVSQSPSNKVTEKGKDVELRCDPISGHTALYWYRQSLGQGLEFLIYFQGNSAPDKSGLPSDRFSAERTGGSVSTLTIQRTQQEDSAVYLCASSLANSYNEQFFGPGTRLTVL.

This rearrangement joins TRBV19 to TRBJ2-2, with a weak D call TRBD1 (6 bases). V was trimmed by 7 bases and J by 5 bases, leaving 17 bases between them. The CDR3 has 15 residues. Germline V gene lookup returns CDR1 LNHDA and CDR2 SQIVND (reference sequence). The CDR3 coding sequence is TGTGCCAGTACGCCCGAGAGGGGGTGGACCGGGGAGCTGTTTTTT. Translating gives CASTPERGWTGELFF.

This sequence joins TRBV5-4 and TRBJ2-6; D gene uncertain. The germline CDR1 and CDR2 sequences are SGHNT and YYREEE (reference sequence). This CDR3 is built from 15 residues. Trimming took off 1 base at V and 0 bases at J, with 5 bases between the two ends. This CDR3 is CASSLKPSGANVLTF. DNA for the CDR3: TGTGCCAGCAGCTTGAAGCCCTCTGGGGCCAACGTCCTGACTTTC.

The gene calls are TRBV6-5 and TRBJ2-2, with D tentatively TRBD1 (6 bases). The CDR3 covers 15 residues. CDR1 MNHEY and CDR2 SVGAGI come from the germline V gene. Trimming stripped 5 bases from V and 2 bases from J, with 12 bases between. The CDR3 region has the DNA TGTGCCAGCAGTACAGGACAGTTTAACACCGGGGAGCTGTTTTTT. Amino acids: CASSTGQFNTGELFF.

The chain carries TRBV9 and TRBJ2-3; 10 bases align to TRBD2. The CDR3 is 17 amino acids. Germline trimming cut 0 bases from V and 4 bases from J; bases unmatched to any gene: 8. The V gene's germline CDR1 is SGDLS and CDR2 YYNGEE. This CDR3 reads CASSVGVRSGGADTQYF. CDR3 DNA: TGTGCCAGCAGCGTAGGGGTTCGGAGCGGGGGGGCAGATACGCAGTATTTT.

As for this clone: The sample carries other DNA sequences with the same CDR3. V and J are TRBV18 and TRBJ1-1; maybe TRBD1 (5 bases). In germline, CDR1 is KGHSH, CDR2 LQKENI. The ends were cut back, 3 bases at V and 1 base at J, with 6 bases in the middle. The CDR3 is 13 residues long. The DNA of the CDR3 is TGTGCCAGCTCACCGGGGGGGAACACTGAAGCTTTCTTT. Amino acids: CASSPGGNTEAFF.

V and J are TRBV5-6 and TRBJ1-6; TRBD1 aligns across 10 bases. The germline V gene encodes CDR1 SGHDT and CDR2 YYEEEE. The V segment lost 0 bases and the J segment 7 bases; nucleotides outside the gene matches: 1. The CDR3 is 15 amino acids. The CDR3 sequence: CASSLGQGANSPLHF. In DNA, the CDR3 is TGTGCCAGCAGCTTGGGACAGGGGGCAAATTCACCCCTCCACTTT.

This sequence joins TRBV3-1 (or the pseudogene TRBV3-2) and TRBJ2-1, with TRBD1 identical over 9 bases. From germline, CDR1 is LGHDT and CDR2 YNNKEL (reference sequence). With 0 bases clipped from V and 15 bases from J, the junction kept 9 bases outside the gene matches. The CDR3 has 14 amino acids. Here the CDR3 DNA reads TGTGCCAGCAGCCAAGATCGAGTGGGACAGGGTCCGTTCTTC. Its protein product is CASSQDRVGQGPFF.

This clone appeared once. The CDR3 loop reads CASSATPTYGYTF. The CDR3 DNA reads as TGTGCCAGCAGCGCAACCCCTACCTATGGCTACACCTTC. This chain uses TRBV27 with TRBJ1-2, with D unresolved. V lost 6 bases and J 4 bases, leaving 12 bases between the germline ends. The length of the CDR3 is 13 residues. Germline-derived CDR1 and CDR2 are MNHEY and SMNVEV (reference sequence).

The chain links TRBV10-3 to TRBJ1-5; 9 bases fit TRBD1. This CDR3 is built from 15 residues. V lost 9 bases, J lost 3 bases, and 9 bases stayed unmatched. Germline V gene sequence: CDR1 ENHRY, CDR2 SYGVKD. CDR3 amino acids: CAISRDRADNQPQHF. As DNA, the CDR3 is TGTGCCATAAGCCGGGACAGGGCCGACAATCAGCCCCAGCATTTT.

The chain employs TRBV7-3 and TRBJ2-3; TRBD2 agrees at 12 bases. The germline V gene encodes CDR1 SGHTA and CDR2 FQGTGA. The V and J ends lost 3 bases and 6 bases, in that order; junction bases with no gene match: 4. This CDR3 contains 15 residues. The CDR3 sequence is CASSLVGLAGDTQYF. The CDR3 nucleotides are TGTGCCAGCAGCTTGGTGGGACTAGCGGGCGATACGCAGTATTTT.

V gene TRBV2 combines with J gene TRBJ1-4; TRBD1 matches at 8 bases. Losses at the gene ends were 5 bases for V and 8 bases for J; bases not matched to a gene: 10. CDR1 and CDR2 from the germline V gene are SNHLY and FYNNEI. The CDR3 loop spans 15 amino acids. CDR3 amino acids: CASSSGGAVGEKLFF. The CDR3 DNA sequence: TGTGCCAGCAGTTCAGGGGGCGCGGTGGGGGAAAAACTGTTTTTT. The full variable domain, completed using reference TRBV2 and TRBJ1-4, is EPEVTQTPSHQVTQMGQEVILRCVPISNHLYFYWYRQILGQKVEFLVSFYNNEISEKSEIFDDQFSVERPDGSNFTLKIRSTKLEDSAMYFCASSSGGAVGEKLFFGSGTQLSVL.

The CDR3 loop reads CASSQGTSARSPLHF. The CDR3, as DNA: TGTGCCAGCAGCCAAGGAACGTCCGCGCGCTCACCCCTCCACTTT. The chain is built from TRBV3-1 (or the pseudogene TRBV3-2) and TRBJ1-6; no clear D gene. Germline loops: CDR1 LGHDT, CDR2 YNNKEL (reference sequence). The CDR3 loop spans 15 amino acids. Trimming stripped 1 base from V and 10 bases from J, with 14 bases between.

The rearrangement joins TRBV9 to TRBJ1-1; 12 bases are shared with TRBD1. In germline, CDR1 is SGDLS, CDR2 YYNGEE. The CDR3 runs to 15 residues. The V and J ends lost 0 bases and 8 bases, in that order; junction bases with no gene match: 5. The CDR3 coding sequence is TGTGCCAGCAGCGTAGAGGGACAGGGGGCTTCCGAAGCTTTCTTT. It is translated as CASSVEGQGASEAFF.

This clone has more than one count but fewer than ten. The chain employs TRBV7-9 and TRBJ1-4; no clear D. The CDR3 totals 16 residues. Deletions cut 0 bases from V and 3 bases from J, with 11 bases between. The germline CDR1 and CDR2 sequences are SEHNR and FQNEAQ (reference sequence). The CDR3 sequence: CASSLASGSANEKLFF. Here the CDR3 DNA reads TGTGCCAGCAGCTTAGCGTCAGGTAGTGCTAATGAAAAACTGTTTTTT.

The V and J genes are TRBV6-2 or TRBV6-3 and TRBJ2-3, with TRBD2 as a possible D gene (5 bases). Germline loops: CDR1 MNHEY, CDR2 SVGEGT. V gave up 4 bases and J gave up 1 base, with 9 bases separating them. The CDR3 loop spans 14 amino acids. The CDR3 here is CASSLGRGTDTQYF. CDR3 nucleotides: TGTGCCAGCAGTTTAGGGCGGGGCACAGATACGCAGTATTTT.

The chain recombines TRBV7-3 with TRBJ1-2; a weak D match, TRBD1 (6 bases). The CDR3 has 15 residues. V lost 1 base and J lost 8, with 17 bases in between. Germline CDR1 SGHTA, CDR2 FQGTGA. The CDR3 is CASSLIGGTKDGYTF. Written as DNA, the CDR3 is TGTGCCAGCAGCTTAATAGGTGGGACAAAGGACGGCTACACCTTC. Using reference TRBV7-3 and TRBJ1-2 for the parts outside the CDR3, the full variable domain is GAGVSQTPSNKVTEKGKYVELRCDPISGHTALYWYRQSLGQGPEFLIYFQGTGAADDSGLPNDRFFAVRPEGSVSTLKIQRTERGDSAVYLCASSLIGGTKDGYTFGSGTRLTVV.

The table lists this clone with a count of one. This sequence joins TRBV6-5 and TRBJ1-1; D not certain. Trimming left V 5 bases short and J 3 bases short, with 16 bases between. CDR1 is MNHEY, CDR2 SVGAGI, per germline. CDR3 length: 15 amino acids. Written as DNA, the CDR3 is TGTGCCAGCAGTCCCAGGAGGGTCGGGTACACTGAAGCTTTCTTT. The encoded protein is CASSPRRVGYTEAFF.

The V gene is TRBV7-2, the J gene TRBJ1-3; 7 bases agree with TRBD1. Per germline, CDR1 SGHTA and CDR2 FQGNSA. V gave up 1 base and J gave up 4 bases; unmatched junction bases: 7. CDR3 length: 16 amino acids. The CDR3: CASSLGSGTDGNTIYF. The CDR3 DNA follows: TGTGCCAGCAGCTTAGGGTCCGGGACAGACGGAAACACCATATATTTT.

J is TRBJ1-2 and V is TRBV6-5; possibly TRBD1 for D (5 bases). CDR1 and CDR2 (germline): MNHEY, SVGAGI. Trimming took off 5 bases at V and 7 bases at J, with 14 bases between the two ends. This CDR3 has 13 amino acids. In DNA, the CDR3 is TGTGCCAGCAGTCCCACGGGGGGTCGTGGCTACACCTTC. As protein: CASSPTGGRGYTF.